These T cell receptor beta chains were read from a single sample in a study of T-cell reconstitution after alpha-beta-depleted transplantation in children. TCRdb re-called the PCR reads through MiXCR, storing one row per CDR3 protein. The sample holds around 580,000 distinct CDR3 sequences, more than 20% seen once. Material: PBMCs, mostly from graft donor cells, obtained 360 days after TCRalphabeta/CD19-depleted stem cell transplant. The receptors stem from a boy in the first two years of life who had a stem cell transplant for acute myeloid leukemia, so the T cells may come from the graft donor. Each CDR3 is given with its conserved first and last residue. The D gene is left open where the match is weak. Not all rows give a size; the values are once, few, many and, for expanded clones, a class.

V gene: TRBV4-3; J gene: TRBJ2-3; D gene: .; clone size: .; CDR3 protein: CASSQDHVSTDTQYF; CDR3 DNA: TGCGCCAGCAGCCAAGATCACGTTAGCACAGATACGCAGTATTTT
V gene: TRBV12-3/TRBV12-4; J gene: TRBJ1-5; D gene: .; clone size: many; CDR3 protein: CASSLTGSGPQHF; CDR3 DNA: TGTGCCAGCAGCCTTACAGGGTCGGGGCCCCAGCATTTT
V gene: TRBV5-1; J gene: TRBJ2-3; D gene: .; clone size: .; CDR3 protein: CATSIGDPSTADTQYF; CDR3 DNA: TGCGCCACCTCGATCGGGGACCCCTCGACCGCAGATACGCAGTATTTT
V gene: TRBV25-1; J gene: TRBJ2-1; D gene: .; clone size: few; CDR3 protein: CASSEYFATSSYNEQFF; CDR3 DNA: TGTGCCAGCAGTGAATATTTCGCGACCAGCTCCTACAATGAGCAGTTCTTC
V gene: TRBV27; J gene: TRBJ1-6; D gene: .; clone size: .; CDR3 protein: CASSAVSSYNSPLHF; CDR3 DNA: TGTGCCAGCAGCGCAGTAAGCTCCTATAATTCACCCCTCCACTTT
V gene: TRBV6-5; J gene: TRBJ2-2; D gene: TRBD2; clone size: many; CDR3 protein: CASSYSMSSGGTGELFF; CDR3 DNA: TGTGCCAGCAGTTACTCGATGTCTAGCGGGGGGACCGGGGAGCTGTTTTTT
V gene: TRBV4-3; J gene: TRBJ1-1; D gene: TRBD1; clone size: few; CDR3 protein: CASSHQGANTEAFF; CDR3 DNA: TGCGCCAGCAGCCACCAGGGGGCGAACACTGAAGCTTTCTTT
V gene: TRBV20-1; J gene: TRBJ2-1; D gene: .; clone size: once; CDR3 protein: CSAREALQEQFF; CDR3 DNA: TGCAGTGCTAGAGAGGCCCTTCAAGAGCAGTTCTTC
V gene: TRBV20-1; J gene: TRBJ1-2; D gene: .; clone size: many; CDR3 protein: CSARDLSSPYGYTF; CDR3 DNA: TGCAGTGCTAGAGACCTCTCGAGCCCTTATGGCTACACCTTC
V gene: TRBV20-1; J gene: TRBJ2-2; D gene: TRBD1; clone size: .; CDR3 protein: CSARDRATGELFF; CDR3 DNA: TGCAGTGCTAGGGACAGGGCAACCGGGGAGCTGTTTTTT
V gene: TRBV28; J gene: TRBJ2-3; D gene: TRBD1; clone size: .; CDR3 protein: CASTTTGSTDTQYF; CDR3 DNA: TGTGCCAGCACTACGACAGGGAGTACAGATACGCAGTATTTT
V gene: TRBV6-5; J gene: TRBJ1-4; D gene: TRBD1; clone size: many; CDR3 protein: CASSRYWTGGNEKLFF; CDR3 DNA: TGTGCCAGCAGTCGGTATTGGACAGGTGGAAATGAAAAACTGTTTTTT
V gene: TRBV6-1; J gene: TRBJ1-6; D gene: .; clone size: .; CDR3 protein: CASSPRPASPLHF; CDR3 DNA: TGTGCCAGCAGTCCCCGTCCCGCTTCACCCCTCCACTTT
V gene: TRBV20-1; J gene: TRBJ1-4; D gene: .; clone size: .; CDR3 protein: CSALLQGLREKLFF; CDR3 DNA: TGCAGTGCTCTTCTACAGGGTCTGCGAGAAAAACTGTTTTTT
V gene: TRBV28; J gene: TRBJ2-1; D gene: TRBD2; clone size: many; CDR3 protein: CASSSTSAGVNEQFF; CDR3 DNA: TGTGCCAGCAGTTCAACTTCTGCGGGGGTTAATGAGCAGTTCTTC
V gene: TRBV29-1; J gene: TRBJ2-3; D gene: TRBD1; clone size: many; CDR3 protein: CSVEGRDRVTDTQYF; CDR3 DNA: TGCAGCGTTGAAGGCCGAGACAGGGTGACAGATACGCAGTATTTT
V gene: TRBV12-3/TRBV12-4; J gene: TRBJ2-1; D gene: .; clone size: few; CDR3 protein: CASTGIMALNEQFF; CDR3 DNA: TGTGCCAGCACCGGAATAATGGCCCTTAATGAGCAGTTCTTC
V gene: TRBV29-1; J gene: TRBJ2-5; D gene: .; clone size: many; CDR3 protein: CSAFTGWGFQETQYF; CDR3 DNA: TGCAGCGCCTTCACAGGATGGGGTTTTCAAGAGACCCAGTACTTC
V gene: TRBV20-1; J gene: TRBJ2-3; D gene: .; clone size: .; CDR3 protein: CSAREFGPALTDTQYF; CDR3 DNA: TGCAGTGCTAGAGAGTTTGGGCCCGCCCTCACAGATACGCAGTATTTT
V gene: TRBV5-1; J gene: TRBJ2-1; D gene: TRBD1; clone size: .; CDR3 protein: CASSHASTGGSYNEQFF; CDR3 DNA: TGCGCCAGCAGCCATGCCTCGACAGGGGGCTCCTACAATGAGCAGTTCTTC
V gene: TRBV7-9; J gene: TRBJ2-2; D gene: .; clone size: .; CDR3 protein: CASSPGVPRTGELFF; CDR3 DNA: TGTGCCAGCAGTCCCGGGGTTCCCAGGACCGGGGAGCTGTTTTTT
V gene: TRBV10-3; J gene: TRBJ2-5; D gene: .; clone size: .; CDR3 protein: CAIQETGGQETQYF; CDR3 DNA: TGTGCCATCCAGGAAACCGGGGGACAAGAGACCCAGTACTTC
V gene: TRBV6-5; J gene: TRBJ1-1; D gene: .; clone size: .; CDR3 protein: CASSNSPGADTEAFF; CDR3 DNA: TGTGCCAGCAGTAACTCCCCCGGTGCTGACACTGAAGCTTTCTTT
V gene: TRBV20-1; J gene: TRBJ2-5; D gene: .; clone size: .; CDR3 protein: CSAGGPPKETQYF; CDR3 DNA: TGCAGTGCTGGGGGACCGCCGAAGGAGACCCAGTACTTC
V gene: TRBV20-1; J gene: TRBJ2-1; D gene: .; clone size: few; CDR3 protein: CSGKEDRGAGNEQFF; CDR3 DNA: TGCAGCGGCAAGGAGGATCGGGGGGCAGGGAATGAGCAGTTCTTC
V gene: TRBV7-2; J gene: TRBJ1-2; D gene: .; clone size: many; CDR3 protein: CASSLGSDSNYGYTF; CDR3 DNA: TGTGCCAGCAGCTTAGGTTCTGACAGTAACTATGGCTACACCTTC
V gene: TRBV29-1; J gene: TRBJ2-3; D gene: .; clone size: many; CDR3 protein: CSVVRQPSTDTQYF; CDR3 DNA: TGCAGCGTTGTGAGGCAGCCAAGCACAGATACGCAGTATTTT
V gene: TRBV29-1; J gene: TRBJ2-3; D gene: TRBD1; clone size: many; CDR3 protein: CSVAPRQGPDTQYF; CDR3 DNA: TGCAGCGTTGCCCCGAGACAGGGCCCGGATACGCAGTATTTT
V gene: TRBV7-8; J gene: TRBJ1-5; D gene: .; clone size: .; CDR3 protein: CASSLVKRFEDQPQHF; CDR3 DNA: TGTGCCAGCAGCTTAGTGAAAAGGTTTGAGGATCAGCCCCAGCATTTT
V gene: TRBV6-2/TRBV6-3; J gene: TRBJ2-2; D gene: TRBD2; clone size: few; CDR3 protein: CASSYSPIELASTGELFF; CDR3 DNA: TGTGCCAGCAGTTACTCGCCCATCGAACTAGCGAGCACCGGGGAGCTGTTTTTT
V gene: TRBV10-3; J gene: TRBJ1-5; D gene: .; clone size: .; CDR3 protein: CAISPGLGDWPQHF; CDR3 DNA: TGTGCCATCAGCCCCGGACTGGGTGACTGGCCCCAGCATTTT
V gene: TRBV7-2; J gene: TRBJ2-2; D gene: TRBD2; clone size: .; CDR3 protein: CASSYLGGGANTGELFF; CDR3 DNA: TGTGCCAGCAGCTATCTAGGCGGGGGAGCAAACACCGGGGAGCTGTTTTTT
V gene: TRBV27; J gene: TRBJ1-1; D gene: .; clone size: few; CDR3 protein: CASSLLLNTEAFF; CDR3 DNA: TGTGCCAGCAGTCTACTGTTGAACACTGAAGCTTTCTTT
V gene: TRBV12-3/TRBV12-4; J gene: TRBJ1-5; D gene: .; clone size: few; CDR3 protein: CASSLEEDIFLSNQPQHF; CDR3 DNA: TGTGCCAGCAGTTTAGAGGAGGACATCTTTCTGAGCAATCAGCCCCAGCATTTT
V gene: TRBV3-1; J gene: TRBJ2-2; D gene: TRBD1; clone size: many; CDR3 protein: CASSQESDRGHTGELFF; CDR3 DNA: TGTGCCAGCAGCCAAGAGTCCGATAGGGGGCACACCGGGGAGCTGTTTTTT